This T cell receptor (beta chain) was documented in a study of neurological immune-mediated disorders. Study-wide points: Because no CDR3 amino acid sequences were shared across subjects by expanded clones, private repertoires were suggested in all groups. On phylogenetic grouping, the repertoires of 18 of 34 multiple sclerosis patients fell within one related-CDR3 cluster, constituting a possible signature.

The CDR3 is made up of 13 amino acids. Germline V CDR1 and CDR2: DFQATT, SNEGSKA (reference sequence). V was pared by 4 bases and J by 9 bases, with 9 bases of the junction left unmatched. Where libraries were unsorted, they were derived from 2 million PBMCs stored at -80 degrees C. The cDNA was generated through 5'RACE incorporating 10-nucleotide random UMIs. One entry per CDR3 protein, called by TCRdb with MiXCR from the 5' RACE reads. The sample includes tens of thousands of distinct CDR3 sequences, around 3.5% of them seen just once. This clonotype showed up many times. The antigen is unknown. V gene TRBV20-1 combines with J gene TRBJ2-4, with 7 bases identical to TRBD1. Sequenced: PBMCs. The receptor was derived from a man aged 60 to 75 with multiple sclerosis. This CDR3 is CSATRQGRGIQYF. CDR3 DNA: TGCAGTGCTACCCGACAGGGTAGAGGCATTCAGTACTTC.